These 9 T cell receptor beta chains share one sample of origin, sequenced in a study of blood T cell repertoires in COVID-19. Sequenced by immunoSEQ multiplex PCR; TCRdb stores in-frame clones only, minus some. Among around 250,000 clones listed, about 87% were seen once. Source material: PBMCs or T cells enriched from blood (not recorded which). The receptors stem from a woman aged 40-49 years with acute COVID-19.

The chain recombines TRBV27 with TRBJ1-2; D gene uncertain. Germline CDR1 is MNHEY and CDR2 is SMNVEV (reference sequence). The CDR3 sequence is 15 residues long. V was cut by 2 bases and J by 2 bases, with 12 bases left in between. The CDR3 DNA sequence: TGTGCCAGCAGTTTAGCCCCCAGGCCCAACTATGGCTACACCTTC. Encoded protein: CASSLAPRPNYGYTF.

The chain uses TRBV28 and TRBJ1-3; 8 nucleotides match TRBD1. The CDR3 contains 16 residues. V shed 4 bases and J 3 bases; nucleotides not matched to a gene: 8. Germline V CDR1 and CDR2: MDHEN, SYDVKM. The CDR3 DNA is TGTGCCAGCAGTTCGGACAGGGAAGGAAGTGGAAACACCATATATTTT. Protein sequence: CASSSDREGSGNTIYF.

This rearrangement joins TRBV30 to TRBJ1-1; no reliable D call. From germline, CDR1 is GTSNPN and CDR2 SVGIG (reference sequence). The CDR3 is made up of 13 amino acids. Trimming took off 2 bases at V and 0 bases at J, with 7 bases between the two ends. The CDR3 protein is CAWSSYMNTEAFF. The CDR3 nucleotides are TGTGCCTGGAGTTCGTACATGAACACTGAAGCTTTCTTT.

The J gene is TRBJ1-1, the V gene TRBV29-1; D is perhaps TRBD1 (6 bases). Germline lookup yields CDR1 SQVTM and CDR2 ANQGSEA. The CDR3 sequence is 16 residues long. V shed 1 base and J shed 4 bases, with 19 bases lying between them. The CDR3 loop reads CSVEVRGFPRPTEAFF. CDR3 DNA sequence: TGCAGCGTTGAAGTGAGGGGGTTTCCTAGGCCCACTGAAGCTTTCTTT. The full variable domain, its missing parts supplied by reference TRBV29-1 and TRBJ1-1, is SAVISQKPSRDICQRGTSLTIQCQVDSQVTMMFWYRQQPGQSLTLIATANQGSEATYESGFVIDKFPISRPNLTFSTLTVSNMSPEDSSIYLCSVEVRGFPRPTEAFFGQGTRLTVV.

The V gene is TRBV29-1, the J gene TRBJ1-5; 9 bases align to TRBD1. The CDR3 consists of 13 residues. The germline V gene has CDR1 SQVTM and CDR2 ANQGSEA. With 4 bases clipped from V and 4 bases from J, the junction kept 2 bases outside the gene matches. In nucleotides, the CDR3 is TGCAGCGTTGTGGGACAGGGTAATCAGCCCCAGCATTTT. As protein: CSVVGQGNQPQHF.

The rearrangement uses TRBV25-1 and TRBJ2-1, with 13 nucleotides matching TRBD2. The CDR3 is 15 residues long. Trimming removed 3 bases from V and 7 bases from J; junction bases left unmatched: 3. Germline values: CDR1 MGHDK, CDR2 SYGVNS. The CDR3 nucleotides are TGTGCCAGCAGTGAGGGACTAGCGGGAATTAATGAGCAGTTCTTC. Its translation is CASSEGLAGINEQFF. Using reference TRBV25-1 and TRBJ2-1 for the parts outside the CDR3, the full variable domain is EADIYQTPRYLVIGTGKKITLECSQTMGHDKMYWYQQDPGMELHLIHYSYGVNSTEKGDLSSESTVSRIRTEHFPLTLESARPSHTSQYLCASSEGLAGINEQFFGPGTRLTVL.

The genes are TRBV5-1 and TRBJ2-1; 13 nucleotides line up with TRBD2. Germline CDR1 reads SGHRS; CDR2 reads YFSETQ. V lost 3 bases and J lost 9; bases outside the gene matches: 6. CDR3 size: 15 residues. CDR3 sequence (DNA): TGCGCCAGCAGCTCAGGACTAGCGGGAGTGGCTGAGCAGTTCTTC. This translates into CASSSGLAGVAEQFF. The whole variable domain, filled in from reference TRBV5-1 and TRBJ2-1, reads KAGVTQTPRYLIKTRGQQVTLSCSPISGHRSVSWYQQTPGQGLQFLFEYFSETQRNKGNFPGRFSGRQFSNSRSEMNVSTLELGDSALYLCASSSGLAGVAEQFFGPGTRLTVL.

The gene calls are TRBV28 and TRBJ1-2; no clear D. Trimming left V 4 bases short and J 5 bases short, with 8 bases between. There are 12 residues in the CDR3. CDR1 and CDR2 from the germline V gene are MDHEN and SYDVKM. CDR3: CASSWRDYGYTF. As DNA, the CDR3 is TGTGCCAGCAGTTGGAGGGATTATGGCTACACCTTC.

V and J are TRBV28 and TRBJ1-5; 7 bases line up with TRBD1. CDR1 is MDHEN, CDR2 SYDVKM, per germline. Trimming at V came to 3 bases and at J to 8 bases, leaving 10 bases not matched to a gene. The CDR3 length is 15 residues. This chain's CDR3 is CASSLRDRRREPQHF. The CDR3 DNA is TGTGCCAGCAGTTTGAGGGACAGAAGGCGGGAGCCCCAGCATTTT.